A selection of T cell receptor beta chains follows, all from one sample in a study of cytomegalovirus exposure and HLA in healthy donors. The protocol was immunoSEQ multiplex PCR, while the TCRdb copy is restricted to in-frame clones and leaves out a portion. The table has over 150,000 clones, approximately 79% seen once; the top ten hold 1.2% to 1.5%. The sample taken for sequencing was PBMCs. The origin of the receptors is a man aged 55 to 70 in good health and CMV-seronegative. Each CDR3 is given with its conserved first and last residue. The D gene is left open where the match is weak. Clone sizes are given selectively: once, few, many, or a class where the clone is expanded.

clone size,D gene,V gene,J gene,CDR3 protein,CDR3 DNA
-,TRBD2,TRBV5-8,TRBJ2-5,CASSLTSTSGGAKTQYF,TGTGCCAGCAGCTTGACCTCTACTAGCGGGGGGGCGAAGACCCAGTACTTC
once,TRBD1,TRBV5-1,TRBJ2-1,CASSLGTGGSYNEQFF,TGCGCCAGCAGCTTGGGGACAGGGGGGTCCTACAATGAGCAGTTCTTC
-,TRBD1,TRBV15,TRBJ2-5,CATSPTGQGALKETQYF,TGTGCCACCAGCCCAACGGGACAGGGGGCGCTAAAAGAGACCCAGTACTTC
-,-,TRBV18,TRBJ1-2,CASSPEQPYGYTF,TGTGCCAGCTCACCAGAACAACCCTATGGCTACACCTTC
-,-,TRBV21-1,TRBJ2-7,CASSINSGRVRISYEQYF,TGTGCCAGCAGCATCAATAGCGGGAGGGTCCGGATCTCCTACGAGCAGTACTTC
-,TRBD2,TRBV6-5,TRBJ2-7,CASSPTGTKEQYF,TGTGCCAGCAGCCCAACCGGGACTAAGGAGCAGTACTTC
-,-,TRBV2,TRBJ1-6,CASSGLNSPLHF,TGTGCCAGCAGTGGACTTAATTCACCCCTCCACTTT
-,TRBD1,TRBV7-2,TRBJ1-5,CASSPQDRGLEQPQHF,TGTGCCAGCAGCCCCCAGGACAGGGGGCTAGAGCAGCCCCAGCATTTT
-,TRBD1,TRBV7-7,TRBJ2-2,CASSLEGTAYTGELFF,TGTGCCAGCAGCTTAGAAGGGACAGCGTACACCGGGGAGCTGTTTTTT
-,TRBD1,TRBV5-1,TRBJ1-6,CASSSGQGPSPLHF,TGCGCCAGCAGCTCGGGACAGGGCCCTTCACCCCTCCACTTT
-,TRBD2,TRBV7-6,TRBJ2-7,CASSGTSGFSYEQYF,TGTGCCAGCAGCGGGACTAGCGGGTTTTCCTACGAGCAGTACTTC
-,TRBD1,TRBV6-1,TRBJ1-1,CASSEQGALTEAFF,TGTGCCAGCAGTGAACAGGGGGCTCTCACTGAAGCTTTCTTT
-,TRBD1,TRBV7-9,TRBJ1-2,CASSRGQGEGYTF,TGTGCCAGCAGCCGCGGACAGGGTGAGGGCTACACCTTC
few,TRBD1,TRBV7-2,TRBJ1-6,CASSSGGTGDYNSPLHF,TGTGCCAGCAGCTCAGGTGGGACAGGGGATTATAATTCACCCCTCCACTTT
-,TRBD1,TRBV6-6,TRBJ1-1,CASSYSGQSMNTEAFF,TGTGCCAGCAGTTACTCGGGACAGAGCATGAACACTGAAGCTTTCTTT
-,-,TRBV7-9,TRBJ2-2,CASRTSVLRQANTGELFF,TGTGCCAGCAGGACATCCGTTCTTAGGCAGGCGAACACCGGGGAGCTGTTTTTT
-,TRBD2,TRBV5-1,TRBJ2-3,CASSLGLAPDTQYF,TGCGCCAGCAGCTTAGGACTAGCCCCAGATACGCAGTATTTT
-,-,TRBV5-1,TRBJ1-2,CASSLGTTGSNYGYTF,TGCGCCAGCAGCTTGGGCACTACAGGGTCTAACTATGGCTACACCTTC
few,TRBD1,TRBV28,TRBJ2-7,CASTTGGISYEQYF,TGTGCCAGCACGACAGGGGGCATTTCCTACGAGCAGTACTTC
few,TRBD2,TRBV2,TRBJ2-5,CASRGLAQETQYF,TGTGCCAGCAGAGGACTAGCGCAAGAGACCCAGTACTTC
once,TRBD2,TRBV19,TRBJ2-2,CASSWTSGQTGELFF,TGTGCCAGTAGTTGGACTAGCGGACAAACCGGGGAGCTGTTTTTT
few,TRBD1,TRBV5-1,TRBJ1-1,CASSRNSGQATNTEAFF,TGCGCCAGCAGCCGGAATTCTGGACAGGCCACTAACACTGAAGCTTTCTTT
few,TRBD1,TRBV28,TRBJ2-2,CASCLPGQLHGELFF,TGTGCCAGCTGTTTGCCGGGACAGCTACACGGGGAGCTGTTTTTT
-,TRBD2,TRBV6-8,TRBJ2-7,CASSYVGEGESYEQYF,TGTGCCAGCAGTTACGTCGGGGAGGGAGAATCCTACGAGCAGTACTTC
-,TRBD1,TRBV7-9,TRBJ2-2,CSSSPRTGWTGELFF,TGTTCCAGCAGCCCCAGGACAGGGTGGACCGGGGAGCTGTTTTTT
-,TRBD1,TRBV6-6,TRBJ2-1,CASRRTGEGDEQFF,TGTGCCAGCAGAAGGACAGGGGAAGGGGATGAGCAGTTCTTC
-,-,TRBV28,TRBJ1-1,CASSFPNRNTEAFF,TGTGCCAGCAGTTTCCCGAACAGGAACACTGAAGCTTTCTTT
-,-,TRBV18,TRBJ1-6,CASSIEQYNSPLHF,TGTGCCAGCTCTATAGAACAGTACAATTCACCCCTCCACTTT
-,-,TRBV29-1,TRBJ2-3,CSVEDLWRSTDTQYF,TGCAGCGTTGAAGATCTCTGGAGATCCACAGATACGCAGTATTTT
-,-,TRBV19,TRBJ2-7,CASTPELSRHNYEQYF,TGTGCCAGTACCCCCGAGCTTTCCCGACACAACTACGAGCAGTACTTC
-,TRBD1,TRBV29-1,TRBJ2-7,CTLLIRDRETVQYF,TGCACCCTCCTCATCCGGGACAGGGAGACCGTGCAGTACTTC
-,-,TRBV19,TRBJ2-2,CASSIVTSGTGELFF,TGTGCCAGTAGTATAGTGACCTCCGGGACCGGGGAGCTGTTTTTT
-,-,TRBV5-1,TRBJ2-1,CASSLTGGTGSYNEQFF,TGCGCCAGCAGCTTAACTGGGGGGACTGGCTCCTACAATGAGCAGTTCTTC
few,-,TRBV5-6,TRBJ2-7,CASSSVGLLSLDEQYF,TGTGCCAGCAGCTCGGTGGGACTCCTTTCCCTCGACGAGCAGTACTTC
-,-,TRBV10-2,TRBJ2-1,CASSSFGGEQFF,TGCGCCAGCAGCTCTTTTGGAGGTGAGCAGTTCTTC
once,-,TRBV7-9,TRBJ2-5,CSSSLDLRGREETQYF,TGTTCCAGCAGCTTAGACCTCCGGGGTAGAGAAGAGACCCAGTACTTC
-,-,TRBV14,TRBJ1-3,CASSQVFSGNTIYF,TGTGCCAGCAGCCAAGTCTTCTCTGGAAACACCATATATTTT
-,TRBD1,TRBV6-1,TRBJ1-3,CASRGVGGNGNTIYF,TGTGCCAGCAGGGGGGTAGGGGGCAATGGAAACACCATATATTTT
-,TRBD2,TRBV10-3,TRBJ2-3,CAISEGLGADTQYF,TGTGCCATCAGTGAGGGACTAGGCGCGGATACGCAGTATTTT
-,-,TRBV11-3,TRBJ2-5,CASSFRGQETQYF,TGTGCCAGCAGCTTTCGGGGCCAAGAGACCCAGTACTTC
-,-,TRBV27,TRBJ2-7,CASSRGDRRAWEQYF,TGTGCCAGCAGCCGGGGGGACAGGAGGGCGTGGGAGCAGTACTTC
few,TRBD2,TRBV14,TRBJ2-2,CASSHHLSGLNTGELFF,TGTGCCAGCAGCCACCACCTTAGCGGGCTGAACACCGGGGAGCTGTTTTTT
-,TRBD2,TRBV27,TRBJ2-7,CASSSGTRGYEQYF,TGTGCCAGCAGTTCCGGGACTAGGGGTTACGAGCAGTACTTC
-,-,TRBV7-2,TRBJ2-3,CASSSPRGGVGTDTQYF,TGTGCCAGCAGTTCTCCCCGGGGCGGGGTGGGCACAGATACGCAGTATTTT
-,-,TRBV6-6,TRBJ1-3,CASTRPPNTIYF,TGTGCCAGCACCAGGCCTCCAAACACCATATATTTT
-,-,TRBV6-4,TRBJ2-1,CASRLTAHSPSYNEQFF,TGTGCCAGCCGCCTAACAGCCCACAGTCCTTCCTACAATGAGCAGTTCTTC
-,-,TRBV7-9,TRBJ1-1,CASRVQQGATEAFF,TGTGCCAGCAGGGTCCAGCAGGGCGCCACTGAAGCTTTCTTT
-,TRBD2,TRBV18,TRBJ2-2,CASSPPGLAAPTGELFF,TGTGCCAGCTCACCACCAGGACTAGCTGCTCCCACCGGGGAGCTGTTTTTT
-,-,TRBV11-2,TRBJ2-7,CASSTTLRPYEQYF,TGTGCCAGCAGCACTACGTTGCGTCCCTACGAGCAGTACTTC
once,TRBD1,TRBV28,TRBJ2-7,CASSLRGPTYEQYF,TGTGCCAGCAGTTTAAGGGGGCCGACCTACGAGCAGTACTTC
-,TRBD1,TRBV28,TRBJ1-2,CASSLQQGAGTNYGYTF,TGTGCCAGCAGTCTTCAACAGGGGGCTGGAACGAACTATGGCTACACCTTC
-,TRBD1,TRBV6-5,TRBJ1-1,CASSYFDRGTEAFF,TGTGCCAGCAGTTACTTCGACAGGGGCACTGAAGCTTTCTTT